This TCR beta chain was sequenced for a study of OX40 agonist ivuxolimab in advanced cancers. Study information: The drug used for patients, ivuxolimab, was an agonistic anti-OX40 (CD134) antibody. Study outcomes and limitations: Some patients who did not respond also had low normalized T-cell clonal expansion.

Clones were sequenced by immunoSEQ multiplex PCR, and TCRdb holds only the in-frame ones, with some missing. The data contain 65,000 to 70,000 clones, 90% to 95% of them singletons. Turning to this clone: Its antigen remains unknown.

The CDR3 loop spans 15 amino acids. J gave up 0 bases and V 6 bases, and 5 bases lay outside the gene matches. Germline V CDR1 and CDR2: MDHEN, SYDVKM. This sequence originates from an adult with an advanced solid tumor such as melanoma, head and neck, liver or kidney cancer. The sample here was CD4+ or CD8+ T cells sorted from blood, taken in a trial of the OX40 agonist ivuxolimab. The chain combines TRBV28 with TRBJ2-1; TRBD2 matches 7 bases. Here the CDR3 reads CASSFLAVSYNEQFF. DNA for the CDR3: TGTGCCAGCAGCTTCCTAGCGGTCTCCTACAATGAGCAGTTCTTC.